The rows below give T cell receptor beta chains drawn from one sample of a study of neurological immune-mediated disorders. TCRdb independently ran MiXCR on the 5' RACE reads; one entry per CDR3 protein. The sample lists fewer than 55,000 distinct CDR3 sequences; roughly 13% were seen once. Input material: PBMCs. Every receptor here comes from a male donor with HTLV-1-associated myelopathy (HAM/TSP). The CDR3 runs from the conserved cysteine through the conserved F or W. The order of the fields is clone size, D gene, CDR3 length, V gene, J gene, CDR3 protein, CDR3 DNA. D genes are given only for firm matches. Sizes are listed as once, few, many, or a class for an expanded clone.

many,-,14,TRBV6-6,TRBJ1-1,CASSYSMMNTEAFF,TGTGCCAGCAGTTACTCGATGATGAACACTGAAGCTTTCTTT
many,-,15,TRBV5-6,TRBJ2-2,CASSPGLLNTGELFF,TGTGCCAGCAGCCCGGGACTCTTGAACACCGGGGAGCTGTTTTTT
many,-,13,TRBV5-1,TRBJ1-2,CASSPDWGRGYTF,TGCGCCAGCAGTCCTGACTGGGGCCGGGGCTACACCTTC
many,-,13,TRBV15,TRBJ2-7,CATSRDMGDEQYF,TGTGCCACCAGCAGAGATATGGGGGACGAGCAGTACTTC
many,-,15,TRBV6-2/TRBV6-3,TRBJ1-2,CASSYSMASNYGYTF,TGTGCCAGCAGTTACTCGATGGCGTCTAACTATGGCTACACCTTC
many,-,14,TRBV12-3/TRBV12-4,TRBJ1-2,CASSLARQNYGYTF,TGTGCCAGCAGTTTAGCCCGACAGAACTATGGCTACACCTTC
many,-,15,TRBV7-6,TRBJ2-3,CASSLMGSVTDTQYF,TGTGCCAGCAGCTTAATGGGCTCTGTCACAGATACGCAGTATTTT
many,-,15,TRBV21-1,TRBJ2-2,CASSSCVGQTGELFF,TGTGCCAGCAGCTCATGCGTCGGACAGACCGGGGAGCTGTTTTTT
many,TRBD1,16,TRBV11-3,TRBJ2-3,CASSPGTGGKTDTQYF,TGTGCCAGCAGCCCCGGGACAGGGGGAAAGACAGATACGCAGTATTTT
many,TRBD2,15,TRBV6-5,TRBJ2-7,CASSYSREAGYEQYF,TGTGCCAGCAGTTACTCCCGGGAGGCAGGTTACGAGCAGTACTTC
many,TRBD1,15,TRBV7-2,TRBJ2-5,CASSILQGVGETQYF,TGTGCCAGCAGCATATTACAGGGGGTTGGAGAGACCCAGTACTTC
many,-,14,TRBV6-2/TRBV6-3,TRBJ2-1,CATARGMGYNEQFF,TGTGCCACCGCTCGTGGTATGGGGTACAATGAGCAGTTCTTC
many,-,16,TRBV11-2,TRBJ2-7,CASSLGLGLAGDEQYF,TGTGCCAGCAGCTTGGGACTCGGGCTAGCCGGTGACGAGCAGTACTTC
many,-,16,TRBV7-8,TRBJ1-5,CASSPRLQGGNQPQHF,TGTGCCAGCAGCCCCCGACTCCAGGGAGGCAATCAGCCCCAGCATTTT
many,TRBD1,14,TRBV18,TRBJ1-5,CASSIQGAQQPQHF,TGTGCCAGCTCAATACAGGGGGCTCAGCAGCCCCAGCATTTT